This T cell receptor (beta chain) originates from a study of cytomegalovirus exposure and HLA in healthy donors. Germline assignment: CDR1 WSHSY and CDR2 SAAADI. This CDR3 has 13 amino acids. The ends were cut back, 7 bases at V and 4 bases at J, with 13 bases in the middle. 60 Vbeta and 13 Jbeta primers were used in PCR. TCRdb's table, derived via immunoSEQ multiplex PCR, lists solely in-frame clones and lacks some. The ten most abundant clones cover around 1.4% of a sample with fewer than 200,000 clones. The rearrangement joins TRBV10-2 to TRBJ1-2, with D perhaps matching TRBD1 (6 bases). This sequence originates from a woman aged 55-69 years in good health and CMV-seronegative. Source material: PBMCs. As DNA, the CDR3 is TGCGCCAGCACCCCAGGGACACCCTATGGCTACACCTTC. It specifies CASTPGTPYGYTF.